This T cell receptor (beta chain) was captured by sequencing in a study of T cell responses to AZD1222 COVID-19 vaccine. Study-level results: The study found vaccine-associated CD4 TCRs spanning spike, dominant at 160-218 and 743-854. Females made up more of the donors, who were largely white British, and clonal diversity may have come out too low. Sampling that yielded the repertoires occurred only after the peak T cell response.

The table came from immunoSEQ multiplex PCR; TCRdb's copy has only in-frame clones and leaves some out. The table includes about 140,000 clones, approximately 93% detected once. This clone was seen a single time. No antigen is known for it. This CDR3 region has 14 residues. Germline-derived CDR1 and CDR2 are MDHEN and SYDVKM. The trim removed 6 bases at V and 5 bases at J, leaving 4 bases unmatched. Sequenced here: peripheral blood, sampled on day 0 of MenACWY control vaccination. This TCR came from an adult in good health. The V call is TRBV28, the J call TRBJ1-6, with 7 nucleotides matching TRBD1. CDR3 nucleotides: TGTGCCAGCAGAGGGGGGACAGATAATTCACCCCTCCACTTT. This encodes CASRGGTDNSPLHF.